This note documents a single T cell receptor beta chain sequence. Other DNA sequences in the same sample also yield this CDR3. V was pared by 4 bases and J by 0 bases, with 8 bases between. Germline CDR1 SGHRS, CDR2 YFSETQ. The CDR3 length is 15 residues. This record belongs to a study of blood T cell repertoires in COVID-19. The protocol was immunoSEQ multiplex PCR, while the TCRdb copy is restricted to in-frame clones and leaves out a portion. The sample yields about 250,000 clones, 80% to 85% seen once. Sequencing was performed on PBMCs or T cells enriched from blood (not recorded which). This clonotype originated in a man aged 50 to 59 who had recovered from COVID-19. The chain recombines TRBV5-1 with TRBJ2-6; TRBD1 is a possible D gene (6 bases). DNA for the CDR3: TGCGCCAGCAGCCCAGGGGTCTCTGGGGCCAACGTCCTGACTTTC. Translating it yields CASSPGVSGANVLTF.